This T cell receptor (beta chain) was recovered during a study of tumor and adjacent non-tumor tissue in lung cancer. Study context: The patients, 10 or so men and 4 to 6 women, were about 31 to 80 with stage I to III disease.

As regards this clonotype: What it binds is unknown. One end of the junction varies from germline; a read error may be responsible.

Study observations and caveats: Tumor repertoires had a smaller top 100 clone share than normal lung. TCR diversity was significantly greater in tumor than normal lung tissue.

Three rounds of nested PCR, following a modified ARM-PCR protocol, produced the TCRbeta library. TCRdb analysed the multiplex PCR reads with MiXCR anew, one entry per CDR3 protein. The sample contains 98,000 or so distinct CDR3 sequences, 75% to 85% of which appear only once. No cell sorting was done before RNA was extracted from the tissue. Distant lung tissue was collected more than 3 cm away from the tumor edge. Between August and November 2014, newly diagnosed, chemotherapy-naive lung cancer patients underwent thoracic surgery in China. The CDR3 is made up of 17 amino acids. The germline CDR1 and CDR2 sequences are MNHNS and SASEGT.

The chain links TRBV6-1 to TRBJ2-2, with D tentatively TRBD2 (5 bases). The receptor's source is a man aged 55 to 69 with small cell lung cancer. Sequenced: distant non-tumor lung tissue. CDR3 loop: CASTSGPSGTGAGELFF. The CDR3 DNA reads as TGTGCCAGCACCTCAGGACCGTCGGGAACTGGTGCCGGGGAGCTGTTCTTT.